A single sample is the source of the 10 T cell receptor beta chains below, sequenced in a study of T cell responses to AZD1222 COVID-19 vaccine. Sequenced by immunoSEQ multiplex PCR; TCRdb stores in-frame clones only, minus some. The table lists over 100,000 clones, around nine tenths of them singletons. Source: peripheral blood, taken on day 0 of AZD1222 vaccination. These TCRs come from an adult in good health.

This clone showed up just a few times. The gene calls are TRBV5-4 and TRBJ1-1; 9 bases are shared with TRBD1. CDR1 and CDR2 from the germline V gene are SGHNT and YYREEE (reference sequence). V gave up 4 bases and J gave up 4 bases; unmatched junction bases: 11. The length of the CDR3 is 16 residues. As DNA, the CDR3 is TGTGCCAGCAGCCGAATATCGGGACAGGGTGGCACTGAAGCTTTCTTT. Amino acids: CASSRISGQGGTEAFF.

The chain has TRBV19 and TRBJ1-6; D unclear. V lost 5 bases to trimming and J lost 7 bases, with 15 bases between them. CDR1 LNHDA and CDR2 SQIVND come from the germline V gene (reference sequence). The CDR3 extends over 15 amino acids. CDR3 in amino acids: CASSEMIGSNSPLHF. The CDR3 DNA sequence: TGTGCCAGTAGTGAGATGATAGGTTCAAATTCACCCCTCCACTTT.

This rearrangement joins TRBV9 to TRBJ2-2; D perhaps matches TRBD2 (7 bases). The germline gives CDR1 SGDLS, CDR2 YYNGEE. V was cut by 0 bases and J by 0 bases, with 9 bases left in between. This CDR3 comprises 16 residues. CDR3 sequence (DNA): TGTGCCAGCAGCGTAGGCGGGGGCGCGAACACCGGGGAGCTGTTTTTT. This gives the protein CASSVGGGANTGELFF.

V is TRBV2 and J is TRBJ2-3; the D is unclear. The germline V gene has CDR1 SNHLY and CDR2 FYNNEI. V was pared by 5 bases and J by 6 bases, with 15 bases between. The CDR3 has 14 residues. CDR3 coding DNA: TGTGCCAGCAGTCTAGTGGACCTTGGGGATACGCAGTATTTT. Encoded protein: CASSLVDLGDTQYF.

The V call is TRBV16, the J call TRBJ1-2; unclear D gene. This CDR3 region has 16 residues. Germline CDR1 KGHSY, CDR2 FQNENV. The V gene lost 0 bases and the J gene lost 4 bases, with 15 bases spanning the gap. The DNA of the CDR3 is TGTGCCAGCAGCCAATCGAGGGAGGCCCGGGCCTATGGCTACACCTTC. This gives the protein CASSQSREARAYGYTF.

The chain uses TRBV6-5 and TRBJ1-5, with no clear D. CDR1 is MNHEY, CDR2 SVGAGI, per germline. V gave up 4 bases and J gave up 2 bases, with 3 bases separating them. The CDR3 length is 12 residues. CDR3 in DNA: TGTGCCAGCAGTTGGGGCAATCAGCCCCAGCATTTT. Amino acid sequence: CASSWGNQPQHF.

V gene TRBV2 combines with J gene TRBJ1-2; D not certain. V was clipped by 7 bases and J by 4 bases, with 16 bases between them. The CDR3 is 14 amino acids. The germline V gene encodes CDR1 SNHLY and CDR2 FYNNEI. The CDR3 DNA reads TGTGCCAGCAAGTTTGAAGGAGGCCCCTATGGCTACACCTTC. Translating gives CASKFEGGPYGYTF.

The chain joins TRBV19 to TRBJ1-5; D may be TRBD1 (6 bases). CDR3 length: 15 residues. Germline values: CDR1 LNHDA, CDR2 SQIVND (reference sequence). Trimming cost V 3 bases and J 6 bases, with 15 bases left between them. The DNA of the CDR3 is TGTGCCAGTAGTATTGGGGGGGGGCGTATTCAGCCCCAGCATTTT. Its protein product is CASSIGGGRIQPQHF.

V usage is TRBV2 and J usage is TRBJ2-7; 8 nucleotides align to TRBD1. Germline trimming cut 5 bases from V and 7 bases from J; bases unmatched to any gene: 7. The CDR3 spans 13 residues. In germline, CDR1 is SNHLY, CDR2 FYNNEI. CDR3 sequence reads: CASSRTGLGEQYV. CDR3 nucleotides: TGTGCCAGCAGTCGGACAGGGCTGGGAGAGCAGTACGTC.

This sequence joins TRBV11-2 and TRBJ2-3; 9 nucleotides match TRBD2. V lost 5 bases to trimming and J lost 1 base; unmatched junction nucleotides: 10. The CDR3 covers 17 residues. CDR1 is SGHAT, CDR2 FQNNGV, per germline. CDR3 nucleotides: TGTGCCAGCAGCCCCCGGGGCGGGGGGGTCGGCACAGATACGCAGTATTTT. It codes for CASSPRGGGVGTDTQYF.